Presented here are 5 T cell receptor beta chains from one specimen sequenced in a study of control samples from healthy donors and cancer patients. Clones were sequenced by immunoSEQ multiplex PCR, and TCRdb holds only the in-frame ones, with some missing. The sample records 130,000 to 150,000 clones, 75% to 95% being singletons. Sequenced: blood. These receptors were obtained from a man aged 25-45 years in good health.

J is TRBJ1-2 and V is TRBV19; D is possibly TRBD1 (5 bases). V lost 7 bases to trimming and J lost 1 base, with 19 bases between them. This CDR3 region has 16 residues. CDR1 and CDR2 from the germline V gene are LNHDA and SQIVND (reference sequence). CDR3 sequence reads: CASIARGLDLNYGYTF. DNA for the CDR3: TGTGCCAGTATCGCGCGGGGCCTGGACCTTAACTATGGCTACACCTTC.

The chain carries TRBV25-1 and TRBJ1-2; unclear D gene. The V and J ends lost 5 bases and 6 bases respectively, with 13 bases between them. Germline CDR1 reads MGHDK; CDR2 reads SYGVNS. This CDR3 is built from 13 residues. The DNA of the CDR3 is TGTGCCAGCAGTTGGGCGGGGAATGATGGCTACACCTTC. Its translation is CASSWAGNDGYTF.

The V and J genes are TRBV7-3 and TRBJ2-2; no clear D gene. The germline CDR1 and CDR2 sequences are SGHTA and FQGTGA. The V end was cut by 5 bases, the J end by 3 bases, with 10 bases between. The CDR3 has 14 residues. DNA of the CDR3: TGTGCCAGCAGCCTAATTGGATACACCGGGGAGCTGTTTTTT. Protein: CASSLIGYTGELFF.

This clone turned up a few times. The V and J genes are TRBV19 and TRBJ1-4, with D possibly matching TRBD1 (5 bases). The CDR3 runs to 17 residues. Trimming stripped 4 bases from V and 8 bases from J, with 23 bases between. Germline values: CDR1 LNHDA, CDR2 SQIVND (reference sequence). The CDR3 region has the DNA TGTGCCAGTAGTACTTCACAACCAGGACGCCGGGGGGAAAAACTGTTTTTT. The encoded protein is CASSTSQPGRRGEKLFF.

About this clone itself: The conserved final phenylalanine or tryptophan is absent from the CDR3, which likely points to a read error. It is unclear where the CDR3 begins or ends on the DNA, so no DNA is shown, and the CDR3 is as TCRdb lists it. The rearrangement uses TRBV6-4 and TRBJ1-2. Germline CDR1 MRHNA, CDR2 SNTAGT. The CDR3 is 10 amino acids long, termini counted. The CDR3 is CASSDPPRVV.